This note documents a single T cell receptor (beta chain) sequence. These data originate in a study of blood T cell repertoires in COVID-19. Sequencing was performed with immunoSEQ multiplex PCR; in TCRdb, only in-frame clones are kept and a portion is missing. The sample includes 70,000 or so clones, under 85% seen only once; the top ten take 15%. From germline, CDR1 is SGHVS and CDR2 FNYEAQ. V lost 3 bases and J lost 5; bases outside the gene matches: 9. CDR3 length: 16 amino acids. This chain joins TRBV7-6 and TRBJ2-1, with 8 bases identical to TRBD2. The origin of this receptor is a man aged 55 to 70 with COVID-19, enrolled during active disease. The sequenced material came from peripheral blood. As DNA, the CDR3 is TGTGCCAGCAGCTTGGACATGGCGGGGGGCCACAATGAGCAGTTCTTC. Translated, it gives CASSLDMAGGHNEQFF.